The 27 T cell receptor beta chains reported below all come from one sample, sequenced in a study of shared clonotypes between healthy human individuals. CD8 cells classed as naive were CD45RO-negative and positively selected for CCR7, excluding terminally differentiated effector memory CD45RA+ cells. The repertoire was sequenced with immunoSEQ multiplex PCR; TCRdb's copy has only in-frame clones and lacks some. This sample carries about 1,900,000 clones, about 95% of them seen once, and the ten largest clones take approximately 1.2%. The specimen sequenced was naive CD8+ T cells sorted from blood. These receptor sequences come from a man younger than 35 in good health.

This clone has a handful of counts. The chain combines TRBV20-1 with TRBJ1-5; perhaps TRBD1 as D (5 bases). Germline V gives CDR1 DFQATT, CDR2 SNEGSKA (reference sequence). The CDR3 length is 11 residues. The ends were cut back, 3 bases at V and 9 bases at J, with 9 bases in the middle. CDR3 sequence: CSASGGGPQHF. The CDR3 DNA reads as TGCAGTGCTAGTGGGGGTGGGCCCCAGCATTTT.

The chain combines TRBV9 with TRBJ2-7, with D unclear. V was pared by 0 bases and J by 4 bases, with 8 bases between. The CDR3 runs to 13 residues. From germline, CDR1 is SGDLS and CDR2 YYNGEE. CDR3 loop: CASSVDREYEQYF. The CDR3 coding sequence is TGTGCCAGCAGCGTAGATAGAGAATACGAGCAGTACTTC.

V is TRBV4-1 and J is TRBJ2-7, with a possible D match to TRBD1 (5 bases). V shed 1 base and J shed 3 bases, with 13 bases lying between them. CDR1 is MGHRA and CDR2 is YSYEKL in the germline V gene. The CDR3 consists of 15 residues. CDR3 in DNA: TGCGCCAGCAGCCAAGTCGACAGCGACCACTACGAGCAGTACTTC. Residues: CASSQVDSDHYEQYF.

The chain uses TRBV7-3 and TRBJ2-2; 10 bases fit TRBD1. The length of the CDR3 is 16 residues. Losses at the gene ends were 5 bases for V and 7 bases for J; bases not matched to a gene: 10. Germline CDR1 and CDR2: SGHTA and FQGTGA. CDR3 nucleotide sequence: TGTGCCAGCAGCGAACCGGGACAGGGGAATAGCGGGGAGCTGTTTTTT. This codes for CASSEPGQGNSGELFF. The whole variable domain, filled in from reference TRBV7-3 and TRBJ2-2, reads GAGVSQTPSNKVTEKGKYVELRCDPISGHTALYWYRQSLGQGPEFLIYFQGTGAADDSGLPNDRFFAVRPEGSVSTLKIQRTERGDSAVYLCASSEPGQGNSGELFFGEGSRLTVL.

The CDR3 protein is CASSPEGQEGQPQHF. The CDR3 bases are TGTGCCAGCAGCCCAGAGGGTCAGGAGGGGCAGCCCCAGCATTTT. The J gene is TRBJ1-5, the V gene TRBV9; D is perhaps TRBD1 (5 bases). Per the germline V gene, CDR1 is SGDLS and CDR2 is YYNGEE. V lost 4 bases, J lost 7 bases, and 18 bases lay in between. This CDR3 spans 15 amino acids.

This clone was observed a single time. The DNA of the CDR3 is TGTGCCAGCAGCCCGGACGCACGAAACATTCAGTACTTC. Its translation: CASSPDARNIQYF. The chain combines TRBV7-2 with TRBJ2-4, with D uncertain. Trimming left V 5 bases short and J 6 bases short, with 11 bases between. The CDR3 has 13 amino acids. CDR1 is SGHTA, CDR2 FQGNSA, per germline.

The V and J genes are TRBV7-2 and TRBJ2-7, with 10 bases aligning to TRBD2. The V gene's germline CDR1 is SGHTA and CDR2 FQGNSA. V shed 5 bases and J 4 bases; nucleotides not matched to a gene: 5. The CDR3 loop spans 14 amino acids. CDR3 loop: CASSLSGGFYEQYF. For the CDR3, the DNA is TGTGCCAGCAGCCTTAGCGGGGGGTTTTACGAGCAGTACTTC.

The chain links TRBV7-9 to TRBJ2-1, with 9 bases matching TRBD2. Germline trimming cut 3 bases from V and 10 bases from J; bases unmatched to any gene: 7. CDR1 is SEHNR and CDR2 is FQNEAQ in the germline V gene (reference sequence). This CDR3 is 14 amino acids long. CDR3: CASSLAGGPEEQFF. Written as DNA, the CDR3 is TGTGCCAGCAGCTTGGCGGGAGGGCCGGAGGAGCAGTTCTTC.

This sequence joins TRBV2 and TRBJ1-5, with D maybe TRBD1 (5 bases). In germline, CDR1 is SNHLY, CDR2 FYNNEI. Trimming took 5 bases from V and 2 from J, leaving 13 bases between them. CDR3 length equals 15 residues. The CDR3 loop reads CASSPRQGGNQPQHF. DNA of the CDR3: TGTGCCAGCAGTCCTCGGCAGGGAGGCAATCAGCCCCAGCATTTT.

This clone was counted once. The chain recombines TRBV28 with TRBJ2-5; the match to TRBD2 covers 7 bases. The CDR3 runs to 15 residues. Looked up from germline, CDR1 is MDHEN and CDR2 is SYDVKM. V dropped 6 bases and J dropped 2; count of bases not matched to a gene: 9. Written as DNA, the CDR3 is TGTGCCAGCAGATGGCGGGGGACTCTTCAAGAGACCCAGTACTTC. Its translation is CASRWRGTLQETQYF.

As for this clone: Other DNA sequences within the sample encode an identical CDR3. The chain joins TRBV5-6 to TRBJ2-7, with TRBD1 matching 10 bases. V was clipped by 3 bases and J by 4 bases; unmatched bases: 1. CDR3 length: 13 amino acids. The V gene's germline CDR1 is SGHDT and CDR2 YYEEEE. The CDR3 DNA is TGTGCCAGCAGCTGGGACAGGGGATACGAGCAGTACTTC. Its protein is CASSWDRGYEQYF.

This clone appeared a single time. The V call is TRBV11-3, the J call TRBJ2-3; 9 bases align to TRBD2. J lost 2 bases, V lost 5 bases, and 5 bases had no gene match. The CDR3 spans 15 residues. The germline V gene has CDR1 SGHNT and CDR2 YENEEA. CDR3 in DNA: TGTGCCAGCAGCCTGACTAGCGGATTCACAGATACGCAGTATTTT. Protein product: CASSLTSGFTDTQYF.

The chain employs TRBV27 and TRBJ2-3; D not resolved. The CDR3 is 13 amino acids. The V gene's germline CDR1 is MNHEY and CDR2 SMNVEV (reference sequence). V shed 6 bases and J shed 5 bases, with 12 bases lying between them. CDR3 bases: TGTGCCAGCAGACCCGATCTAAGAGATACGCAGTATTTT. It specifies CASRPDLRDTQYF.

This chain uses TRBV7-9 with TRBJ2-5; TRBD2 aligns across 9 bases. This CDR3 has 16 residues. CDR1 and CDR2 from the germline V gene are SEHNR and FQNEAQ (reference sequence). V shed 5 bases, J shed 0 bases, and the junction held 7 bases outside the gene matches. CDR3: CASSRSGRDYQETQYF. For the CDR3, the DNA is TGTGCCAGCAGCCGTAGCGGGAGAGACTACCAAGAGACCCAGTACTTC.

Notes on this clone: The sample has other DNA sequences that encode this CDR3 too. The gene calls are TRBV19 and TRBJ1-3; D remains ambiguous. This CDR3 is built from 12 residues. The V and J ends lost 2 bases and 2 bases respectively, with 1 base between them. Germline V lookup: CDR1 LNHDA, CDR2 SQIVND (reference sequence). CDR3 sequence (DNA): TGTGCCAGTAGTATACCTGGAAACACCATATATTTT. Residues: CASSIPGNTIYF.

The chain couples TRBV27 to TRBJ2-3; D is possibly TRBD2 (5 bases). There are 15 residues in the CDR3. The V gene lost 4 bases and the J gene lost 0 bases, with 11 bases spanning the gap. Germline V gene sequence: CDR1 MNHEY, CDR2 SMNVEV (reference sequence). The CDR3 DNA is TGTGCCAGCAGTTGGGCGGGCCCAAGCACAGATACGCAGTATTTT. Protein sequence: CASSWAGPSTDTQYF.

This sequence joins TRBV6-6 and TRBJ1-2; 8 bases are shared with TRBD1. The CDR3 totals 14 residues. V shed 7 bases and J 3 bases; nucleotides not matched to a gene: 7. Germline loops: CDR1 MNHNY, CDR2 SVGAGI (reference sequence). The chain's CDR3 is CASILGQGDYGYTF. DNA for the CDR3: TGTGCCAGCATCCTTGGACAGGGTGACTATGGCTACACCTTC.

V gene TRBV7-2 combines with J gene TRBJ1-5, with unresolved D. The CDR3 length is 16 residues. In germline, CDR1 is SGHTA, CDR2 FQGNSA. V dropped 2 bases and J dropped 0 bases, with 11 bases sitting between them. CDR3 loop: CASSLRPVSSNQPQHF. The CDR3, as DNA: TGTGCCAGCAGCTTAAGGCCAGTCTCTAGCAATCAGCCCCAGCATTTT.

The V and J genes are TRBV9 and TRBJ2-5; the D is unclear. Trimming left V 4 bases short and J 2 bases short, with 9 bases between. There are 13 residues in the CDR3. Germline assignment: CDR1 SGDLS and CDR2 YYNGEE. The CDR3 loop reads CASSPRDQETQYF. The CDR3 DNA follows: TGTGCCAGCAGCCCTAGGGATCAAGAGACCCAGTACTTC.

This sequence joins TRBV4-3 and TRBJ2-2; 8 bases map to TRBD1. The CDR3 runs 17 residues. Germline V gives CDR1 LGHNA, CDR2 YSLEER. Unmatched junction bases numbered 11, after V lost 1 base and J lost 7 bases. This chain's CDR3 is CASSQVGAGGADGELFF. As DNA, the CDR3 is TGCGCCAGCAGCCAAGTTGGGGCAGGGGGCGCCGACGGGGAGCTGTTTTTT.

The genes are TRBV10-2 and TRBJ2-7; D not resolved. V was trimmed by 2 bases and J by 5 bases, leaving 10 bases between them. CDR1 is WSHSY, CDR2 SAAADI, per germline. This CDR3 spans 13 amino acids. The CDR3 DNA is TGCGCCAGCAGTGAGGTCTGGTGGGACGAGCAGTACTTC. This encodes CASSEVWWDEQYF.

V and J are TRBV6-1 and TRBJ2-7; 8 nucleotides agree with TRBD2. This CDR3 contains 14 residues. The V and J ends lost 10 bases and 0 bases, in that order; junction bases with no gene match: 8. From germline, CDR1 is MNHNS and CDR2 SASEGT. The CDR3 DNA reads TGTGCCACTGAACTAGCGGAGAGCTCCTACGAGCAGTACTTC. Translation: CATELAESSYEQYF.

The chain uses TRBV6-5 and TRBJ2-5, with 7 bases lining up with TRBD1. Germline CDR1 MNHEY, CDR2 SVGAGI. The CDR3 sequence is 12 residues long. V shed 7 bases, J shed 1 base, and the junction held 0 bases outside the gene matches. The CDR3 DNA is TGTGCCAGCACAGGGGGCCAAGAGACCCAGTACTTC. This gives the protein CASTGGQETQYF.

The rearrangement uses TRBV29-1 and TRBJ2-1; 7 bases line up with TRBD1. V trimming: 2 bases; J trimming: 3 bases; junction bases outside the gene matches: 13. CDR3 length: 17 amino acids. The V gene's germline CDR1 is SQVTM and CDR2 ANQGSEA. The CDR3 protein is CSVELSTGQNYYNEQFF. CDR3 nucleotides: TGCAGCGTTGAACTCTCGACGGGACAGAATTACTACAATGAGCAGTTCTTC.

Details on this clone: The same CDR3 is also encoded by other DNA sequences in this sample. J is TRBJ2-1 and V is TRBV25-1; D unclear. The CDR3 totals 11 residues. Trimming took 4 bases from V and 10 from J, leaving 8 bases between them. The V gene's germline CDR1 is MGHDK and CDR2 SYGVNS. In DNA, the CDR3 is TGTGCCAGCAGTGGTTATAACGAGCAGTTCTTC. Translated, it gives CASSGYNEQFF. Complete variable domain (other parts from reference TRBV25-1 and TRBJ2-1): EADIYQTPRYLVIGTGKKITLECSQTMGHDKMYWYQQDPGMELHLIHYSYGVNSTEKGDLSSESTVSRIRTEHFPLTLESARPSHTSQYLCASSGYNEQFFGPGTRLTVL.

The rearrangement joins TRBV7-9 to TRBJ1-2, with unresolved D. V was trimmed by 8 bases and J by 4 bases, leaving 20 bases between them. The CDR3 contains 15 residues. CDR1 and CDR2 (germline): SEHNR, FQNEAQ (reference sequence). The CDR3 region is CASGLDWEAIYGYTF. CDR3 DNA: TGTGCCAGCGGCCTTGATTGGGAGGCGATCTATGGCTACACCTTC.

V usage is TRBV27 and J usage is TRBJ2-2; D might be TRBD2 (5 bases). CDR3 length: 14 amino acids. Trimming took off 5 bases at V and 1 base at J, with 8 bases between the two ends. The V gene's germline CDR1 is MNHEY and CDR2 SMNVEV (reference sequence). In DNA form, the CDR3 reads TGTGCCAGCAGTGAAAGCGGGAACACCGGGGAGCTGTTTTTT. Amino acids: CASSESGNTGELFF.